Sequencing of this T cell receptor (beta chain) was carried out in a study of glioma-infiltrating T cells. By share, this clonotype ranks as medium-sized. Using RNA template, CDR3s of TCR alpha and beta were amplified with iRepertoire arm-PCR. TCRdb ran MiXCR on the multiplex PCR reads and lists one entry per CDR3 protein. Among about 110,000 distinct CDR3 sequences listed, around a quarter were seen once. CDR3 length: 14 amino acids. CDR1 and CDR2 from the germline V gene are SEHNR and FQNEAQ (reference sequence). V was shortened by 5 bases and J by 3 bases, with 11 bases between the two germline ends.

The V call is TRBV7-9, the J call TRBJ1-5, with D uncertain. The receptor comes from a human donor with low-grade glioma or glioblastoma, undergoing nonglioma brain surgery, or in good health (not recorded which). Sequencing was performed on glioma tissue, nonneoplastic brain tissue, or PBMCs (not recorded which). The CDR3 loop is CASSPGGDNQPQHF. The CDR3 coding sequence is TGTGCCAGCAGCCCCGGCGGTGACAATCAGCCCCAGCATTTT.